This entry is about one TCR beta chain. MiXCR, run by TCRdb on the 5' RACE reads, gives a single entry per CDR3 protein. The sample contains roughly 130,000 distinct CDR3 sequences, around 9% of which appear only once. The sample comes from a study of CD8 T cells in ankylosing spondylitis. This CDR3 has 15 residues. CDR1 and CDR2 from the germline V gene are MGHDK and SYGVNS. V lost 5 bases, J lost 2 bases, and 7 bases stayed unmatched. Sequencing used blood, either unsorted or a sorted T cell fraction (not recorded which). The origin of this receptor is a male donor with ankylosing spondylitis or in good health (not recorded which). The rearrangement links TRBV25-1 to TRBJ2-7, with 9 bases fitting TRBD2. As DNA, the CDR3 is TGTGCCAGCAGTTCGACTAGCGGATATCCCTACGAGCAGTACTTC. Translation: CASSSTSGYPYEQYF.